This T cell receptor beta chain was sequenced during a study of T cell responses to AZD1222 COVID-19 vaccine. Overall study findings and caveats: Clonal diversity was possibly underestimated; the donors were predominantly white British and more often female. The study found vaccine-associated CD4 TCRs spanning spike, dominant at 160-218 and 743-854.

With regard to this clone: Its antigen remains unknown.

Trimming left V 1 base short and J 5 bases short, with 14 bases between. CDR1 is MGHRA and CDR2 is YSYEKL in the germline V gene. This CDR3 spans 15 amino acids. The protocol was immunoSEQ multiplex PCR, while the TCRdb copy is restricted to in-frame clones and leaves out a portion. The data hold about 130,000 clones, with approximately 90% observed a single time. The TCR sequence derives from an adult who received the AZD1222 COVID-19 vaccine. The material sequenced was peripheral blood, taken 28 days after the second AZD1222 dose. J is TRBJ1-1 and V is TRBV4-1, with D tentatively TRBD1 (6 bases). CDR3 in amino acids: CASSQADRLSTEAFF. The CDR3 DNA follows: TGCGCCAGCAGCCAAGCCGACAGGCTGAGTACTGAAGCTTTCTTT.